Listed here are 25 T cell receptor beta chains from one sample, sequenced in a study of Ad26.COV2.S vaccination and SARS-CoV-2 variants. The treatment denotes: roughly 18 received Ad26.COV2.S at low or high dose, single or two shots; several received placebo; per-sample allocation not given. It was on day 63 after the first vaccine or placebo injection that samples were taken. Profiling relied on immunoSEQ multiplex PCR, and the TCRdb table lists in-frame clones only, not all of them. Of about 410,000 clones detected, 92% appear once; the ten largest clones hold approximately 1.6%. This specimen was peripheral blood, taken in a trial of Ad26.COV2.S vaccine versus placebo. Receptor source: a person between 18 and 65 years old who received the Ad26.COV2.S COVID-19 vaccine or a placebo.

This chain uses TRBV28 with TRBJ1-2, with D tentatively TRBD1 (6 bases). V was pared by 2 bases and J by 7 bases, with 14 bases between. Germline V gene sequence: CDR1 MDHEN, CDR2 SYDVKM. The length of the CDR3 is 14 residues. CDR3 loop: CASSLGQGLGGYTF. CDR3 nucleotide sequence: TGTGCCAGCAGTTTAGGTCAGGGGTTGGGTGGCTACACCTTC.

Only one count was recorded for this clone. The chain combines TRBV11-2 with TRBJ2-7; D may be TRBD1 or TRBD2 (5 bases each). The CDR3 extends over 15 amino acids. CDR1 and CDR2 (germline): SGHAT, FQNNGV. Trimming took 5 bases from V and 5 from J, leaving 19 bases between them. CDR3 residues: CASSAQGARGDEQYF. The DNA for the CDR3 is TGTGCCAGCAGCGCCCAGGGCGCGAGGGGCGACGAGCAGTACTTC.

The chain employs TRBV6-5 and TRBJ1-1; 7 nucleotides align to TRBD1. Germline V gives CDR1 MNHEY, CDR2 SVGAGI. This CDR3 has 13 residues. Trimming removed 6 bases from V and 0 bases from J; junction bases left unmatched: 1. CDR3 region: CASSDRVNTEAFF. The CDR3 bases are TGTGCCAGCAGCGACAGGGTGAACACTGAAGCTTTCTTT.

The rearrangement uses TRBV7-9 and TRBJ1-2; D might be TRBD1 (6 bases). Trimming took off 5 bases at V and 2 bases at J, with 9 bases between the two ends. Germline V gene lookup returns CDR1 SEHNR and CDR2 FQNEAQ (reference sequence). CDR3 length: 13 residues. The CDR3 protein is CASSPGQNYGYTF. CDR3 DNA sequence: TGTGCCAGCAGCCCGGGACAAAACTATGGCTACACCTTC.

The CDR3 is CASSFSPKNNAETQYF. In DNA, the CDR3 is TGTGCCAGCAGTTTTAGCCCAAAGAACAATGCGGAGACCCAGTACTTC. This sequence joins TRBV28 and TRBJ2-5; no clear D gene. The CDR3 spans 16 residues. Germline V gives CDR1 MDHEN, CDR2 SYDVKM. V dropped 3 bases and J dropped 5 bases, with 19 bases sitting between them.

The chain employs TRBV4-1 and TRBJ2-2; 12 nucleotides match TRBD2. This CDR3 is 17 amino acids long. Germline V CDR1 and CDR2: MGHRA, YSYEKL. V trimming: 4 bases; J trimming: 4 bases; junction bases outside the gene matches: 7. The DNA of the CDR3 is TGCGCCAGCAGCCGACAACTAGCGGGGGGCCCCACCGGGGAGCTGTTTTTT. It is translated as CASSRQLAGGPTGELFF.

V gene TRBV18 combines with J gene TRBJ2-1; 11 positions match TRBD1. The CDR3 is 17 amino acids. The germline gives CDR1 KGHSH, CDR2 LQKENI. Trimming at V came to 5 bases and at J to 1 base, leaving 7 bases not matched to a gene. CDR3: CASSGGQGAGSYNEQFF. CDR3 nucleotide sequence: TGTGCCAGCTCAGGTGGACAGGGGGCAGGGTCCTACAATGAGCAGTTCTTC.

V is TRBV24-1 and J is TRBJ2-3; no clear D. Germline loops: CDR1 KGHDR, CDR2 SFDVKD. The V and J ends lost 2 bases and 3 bases respectively, with 11 bases between them. The CDR3 extends over 15 amino acids. The CDR3 reads CATSDSKRRTDTQYF. DNA of the CDR3: TGTGCCACCAGTGATTCAAAGAGGCGGACAGATACGCAGTATTTT.

The rearrangement joins TRBV2 to TRBJ2-2, with TRBD2 as a possible D gene (6 bases). Trimming took off 2 bases at V and 5 bases at J, with 15 bases between the two ends. This CDR3 region has 16 residues. Germline values: CDR1 SNHLY, CDR2 FYNNEI. This CDR3 is CASSEILPRGTGELFF. CDR3 bases: TGTGCCAGCAGTGAAATCCTCCCTCGGGGGACCGGGGAGCTGTTTTTT.

The rearrangement joins TRBV5-1 to TRBJ1-3; D not certain. The germline gives CDR1 SGHRS, CDR2 YFSETQ. Deletions cut 4 bases from V and 0 bases from J, with 14 bases between. This CDR3 contains 16 residues. CDR3 coding DNA: TGCGCCAGCAGCACCGCGGGGAGCCACTCTGGAAACACCATATATTTT. Protein: CASSTAGSHSGNTIYF.

CDR3 loop: CASSPRTGPGNTEAFF. For the CDR3, the DNA is TGTGCCAGCAGCCCCAGGACAGGGCCGGGGAACACTGAAGCTTTCTTT. This chain links TRBV9 with TRBJ1-1; TRBD1 matches at 8 bases. The CDR3 covers 16 residues. Germline V gene sequence: CDR1 SGDLS, CDR2 YYNGEE. The V and J ends lost 4 bases and 1 base, in that order; junction bases with no gene match: 9.

J is TRBJ2-7 and V is TRBV5-8, with D maybe TRBD2 (5 bases). With 4 bases removed from V and 4 bases from J, the gap between germline ends came to 18 bases. Germline V gene lookup returns CDR1 SGHTS and CDR2 YDEGEE. This CDR3 has 15 residues. The CDR3 is CASSPPDSVVYEQYF. CDR3 nucleotide sequence: TGTGCCAGCAGCCCCCCGGACTCCGTAGTGTACGAGCAGTACTTC.

V and J are TRBV4-3 and TRBJ1-5; no firm D call. The ends were cut back, 6 bases at V and 0 bases at J, with 12 bases in the middle. Germline CDR1 is LGHNA and CDR2 is YSLEER. The CDR3 spans 15 residues. The CDR3 DNA follows: TGCGCCAGCAGACAAATTAGGGATAGCAATCAGCCCCAGCATTTT. It translates to CASRQIRDSNQPQHF.

The chain couples TRBV14 to TRBJ2-3, with D maybe TRBD2 (6 bases). The CDR3 is made up of 17 amino acids. V shed 3 bases and J shed 3 bases, with 19 bases lying between them. Germline assignment: CDR1 SGHDN and CDR2 FVKESK. The DNA of the CDR3 is TGTGCCAGCAGCCAGGGCCTCTTTACGGGGGTAACAGATACGCAGTATTTT. It encodes CASSQGLFTGVTDTQYF.

The chain has TRBV12-3 or TRBV12-4 and TRBJ2-1; 7 bases are shared with TRBD2. Trimming took 5 bases from V and 9 from J; bases not matched to a gene: 7. The CDR3 totals 13 residues. The CDR3 loop is CASSLGLVAEQFF. The CDR3 nucleotides are TGTGCCAGCAGTCTCGGACTAGTCGCTGAGCAGTTCTTC.

The V gene is TRBV27, the J gene TRBJ2-1, with 8 bases lining up with TRBD2. The CDR3 runs to 14 residues. CDR1 MNHEY and CDR2 SMNVEV come from the germline V gene (reference sequence). V lost 5 bases, J lost 6 bases, and 6 bases stayed unmatched. The DNA of the CDR3 is TGTGCCAGCAGTGCCGGGGGGGCTTTCAATGAGCAGTTCTTC. It translates to CASSAGGAFNEQFF.

The rearrangement joins TRBV20-1 to TRBJ2-1, with D unresolved. The CDR3 has 10 residues. Germline loops: CDR1 DFQATT, CDR2 SNEGSKA (reference sequence). Deletions cut 5 bases from V and 8 bases from J, with 7 bases between. CDR3 nucleotide sequence: TGCAGTGCTTATGCCTATGAGCAGTTCTTC. The encoded protein is CSAYAYEQFF.

The chain is built from TRBV19 and TRBJ1-1; TRBD1 matches at 9 bases. The CDR3 sequence is 16 residues long. In germline, CDR1 is LNHDA, CDR2 SQIVND (reference sequence). J was trimmed by 1 base and V by 10 bases; bases with no gene match: 13. CDR3 in amino acids: CAKGGDTGQGNTEAFF. CDR3 nucleotide sequence: TGTGCCAAAGGAGGGGACACGGGACAGGGGAACACTGAAGCTTTCTTT.

This chain connects TRBV18 to TRBJ1-1; D unclear. The CDR3 length is 13 residues. Trimming shortened V by 3 bases and J by 5 bases, and 10 bases separated the two germline ends. Looked up from germline, CDR1 is KGHSH and CDR2 is LQKENI. DNA of the CDR3: TGTGCCAGCTCACCTGTTAGGGTTACTGAAGCTTTCTTT. The encoded protein is CASSPVRVTEAFF.

The chain combines TRBV7-9 with TRBJ1-6; TRBD1 might be the D (5 bases). Trimming shortened V by 1 base and J by 9 bases, and 13 bases separated the two germline ends. The CDR3 is made up of 15 amino acids. Germline values: CDR1 SEHNR, CDR2 FQNEAQ (reference sequence). The CDR3 DNA reads as TGTGCCAGCAGCTTAGTTGGGGGAGCCGGTTCACCCCTCCACTTT. Its protein product is CASSLVGGAGSPLHF.

This clone was observed a few times. V and J are TRBV6-5 and TRBJ1-2, with 9 bases that match TRBD1. V gave up 6 bases and J gave up 4 bases; unmatched junction bases: 6. The CDR3 is 14 amino acids. The germline CDR1 and CDR2 sequences are MNHEY and SVGAGI. This CDR3 is CASRPGQGGYGYTF. CDR3 nucleotides: TGTGCCAGCAGACCGGGACAGGGAGGCTATGGCTACACCTTC.

This chain connects TRBV11-2 to TRBJ2-7, with 10 bases that match TRBD2. CDR1 is SGHAT, CDR2 FQNNGV, per germline. Trimming at V came to 1 base and at J to 3 bases, leaving 0 bases not matched to a gene. This CDR3 has 14 residues. The CDR3 loop reads CASSLGLAGYEQYF. CDR3 nucleotides: TGTGCCAGCAGCTTAGGACTAGCGGGCTACGAGCAGTACTTC.

The CDR3 protein is CASMTSGGVYEQYF. CDR3 coding DNA: TGTGCCAGCATGACTAGCGGGGGGGTCTACGAGCAGTACTTC. The chain joins TRBV2 to TRBJ2-7; 14 bases map to TRBD2. This CDR3 region has 14 residues. CDR1 SNHLY and CDR2 FYNNEI come from the germline V gene. V lost 7 bases to trimming and J lost 3 bases; unmatched junction nucleotides: 2. The entire variable domain, with the rest obtained from reference TRBV2 and TRBJ2-7, is as follows: EPEVTQTPSHQVTQMGQEVILRCVPISNHLYFYWYRQILGQKVEFLVSFYNNEISEKSEIFDDQFSVERPDGSNFTLKIRSTKLEDSAMYFCASMTSGGVYEQYFGPGTRLTVT.

The V gene is TRBV28, the J gene TRBJ2-7; no clear D gene. The CDR3 covers 13 residues. The germline V and J ends were trimmed by 5 bases and 2 bases, with 10 bases remaining between them. Per the germline V gene, CDR1 is MDHEN and CDR2 is SYDVKM. The CDR3 is CASSEDGTYEQYF. Here the CDR3 DNA reads TGTGCCAGCAGTGAGGACGGTACCTACGAGCAGTACTTC. Based on the CDR3 plus reference TRBV28 and TRBJ2-7, the full variable domain is DVKVTQSSRYLVKRTGEKVFLECVQDMDHENMFWYRQDPGLGLRLIYFSYDVKMKEKGDIPEGYSVSREKKERFSLILESASTNQTSMYLCASSEDGTYEQYFGPGTRLTVT.

V usage is TRBV7-9 and J usage is TRBJ2-6; 7 nucleotides match TRBD1. Germline V lookup: CDR1 SEHNR, CDR2 FQNEAQ (reference sequence). CDR3 length: 15 residues. V was pared by 6 bases and J by 2 bases, with 4 bases of the junction left unmatched. For the CDR3, the DNA is TGTGCCAGCAGAAATCAGGGGGCTGGGGCCAACGTCCTGACTTTC. This translates into CASRNQGAGANVLTF. Drawing the rest from reference TRBV7-9 and TRBJ2-6, the complete variable domain is DTGVSQNPRHKITKRGQNVTFRCDPISEHNRLYWYRQTLGQGPEFLTYFQNEAQLEKSRLLSDRFSAERPKGSFSTLEIQRTEQGDSAMYLCASRNQGAGANVLTFGAGSRLTVL.